This record covers a single T cell receptor (beta chain). This receptor's antigen is unknown. No base qualities exist here, and no much larger clone lies one base off it. These data come from a study of shared clonotypes between healthy human individuals (TCRdb year 2020). The study in broad terms: The cohort included a few men and a couple of women between 18 and 49 years of age. For each donor, CD4 naive and CD4 memory were each given three plates, CD8 naive was given two plates, and CD8 memory was given one plate. Blood TCR repertoires of several healthy adults were deeply sequenced to estimate repertoire size and the extent of clonotype sharing between individuals. To increase sequencing depth and limit assay-specific biases, different laboratories used diverse techniques to prepare libraries and sequence TCR repertoires. Between about 0.9 and 8.9 billion PBMCs per donor were obtained by leukapheresis. Paper-wide results and their limitations: Pairwise subsampling indicated that sequencing depth was expected to affect the degree of clonotype sharing among donors. Sampling was restricted to blood, and TCR repertoires in tissue are likely to differ from TCR repertoires in blood. Clonotypes shared by all four sorted-subset donors showed higher generation probabilities than non-shared clonotypes. Estimated clonotype richness was generally larger for naive than for memory subsets. Rarefaction of sorted-subset datasets indicated incomplete sequencing despite the large sequencing depth. The small number of donors limited the genetic and exposure-history diversity represented. About 5% of naive CD4, 3% to 3.5% of naive CD8, approximately 2% of memory CD4, and around 0.42% of memory CD8 clonotypes were shared across several donors.

A distance of 12 bases separates the germline ends of V and J, which lose 2 bases and 3 bases respectively. The CDR3 runs 14 residues from the cysteine to the phenylalanine. CDR3 DNA is the only sequence kept; it has 42 bases, read in frame from the first base. Per the germline V gene, SGDLS is the CDR1 and YYNGEE is the CDR2. The donors were healthy, HIV-negative adults who had no recently reported acute infections or vaccinations. All donors were Caucasian adults living in Nashville, Tennessee, USA. CD4+ T cells were enriched by magnetic negative selection; naive cells were then positively selected on CD45RA, and the negative fraction formed the memory subset. After blood collection by leukapheresis, PBMCs were isolated using Ficoll-Histopaque density gradient centrifugation and then cryopreserved in the vapor phase of liquid nitrogen. Analytical flow cytometry was used to check the purity and quantity of each magnetically sorted T cell population. Genomic DNA was isolated from every sorted fraction and measured by UV absorbance on a Nanodrop 2000c.

Using the deep immunoSEQ assay, TCR CDR3 regions were amplified from genomic DNA by multiplex PCR. For each cell subset, the extracted genomic DNA was distributed evenly across all wells of several immunoSEQ 96-well plates, and each plate served as one replicate. For sorted subsets, around 200 ng genomic DNA, equal to tens of thousands of T cell genomes, was loaded into each replicate PCR. Purified libraries were measured with a Qubit 3.0 fluorometer, size-checked on a Bioanalyzer 2100, and measured again with the KAPA Library Quantification kit. Every immunoSEQ 96-well plate was sequenced on a dedicated single-read 150-cycle Illumina NextSeq 550 flow cell. On the authors' methods: Because only junctional sequences without quality scores were contained in the immunoSEQ output, filtering matching that applied to full-length reads could not be performed. To assign V/J genes and CDR3, sequences were annotated against IMGT germline references using PyIR, a Python wrapper for IgBLAST v1.9. Reads were removed for weak V/J assignments (E-value above 1e-6), missing CDR3, stop codons, out-of-frame junctions, or ambiguous translated residues. A V3J clonotype was defined by an identical inferred V gene, J gene, and CDR3 amino acid sequence. To compute the percentage overlap between repertoires, the number of shared unique clonotypes was divided by the size of the smaller repertoire. Richness of each repertoire was evaluated using RTK rarefaction, the Chao1 estimator, and Recon v2.1 estimates of unobserved clonotypes. For all TCRbeta clonotypes obtained by the gDNA method from a few donors, generation probabilities were computed with OLGA. This is the immuneACCESS table as TCRdb keeps it, with only in-frame sequences that have V and J called. A part of the clones is gone; compared with another copy, unresolved V genes explain less than half, and the rest is unexplained. That table is the source of V, J and clone size, and D and trimming were worked out from the DNA. The sample contains 2 million to 2.5 million clones, 85% to 95% of them found a single time. Approximately 0.39% of the sample is held by the ten biggest clonotypes.

This receptor was obtained from a young man in good health. Some clones in this sample may be carry-over from other donors' samples. The sequenced sample was naive CD4+ T cells from PBMCs. Taken with the paper, the label for cell subset or site translates to: CD45RA+ positively selected. The chain is made from TRBV9 and TRBJ2-7; tentative D gene TRBD1, with 5 bases matching. The DNA reads TGTGCCAGCAGCGTGACAGTTTACAGCTACGAGCAGTACTTC. This yields the protein CASSVTVYSYEQYF.